The 26 T cell receptor beta chains in this list originate from one sample, sequenced in a study of T cells after posttransplantation cyclophosphamide. Method: immunoSEQ multiplex PCR; TCRdb's copy keeps in-frame clones and lacks some. This sample includes nearly 25,000 clones with no singletons; its ten biggest clones take up about 4.5%. The sequenced material came from PBMCs. All receptors come from a woman aged 45-65 years in good health, CMV-negative, and a related stem cell transplant donor.

This clone was seen at least ten times. The chain recombines TRBV19 with TRBJ2-4; TRBD2 aligns across 8 bases. With 4 bases clipped from V and 7 bases from J, the junction kept 9 bases outside the gene matches. Germline V gene data show CDR1 as LNHDA and CDR2 as SQIVND (reference sequence). The CDR3 has 15 amino acids. The chain's CDR3 is CASSRTTRGGNIQYF. CDR3 DNA: TGTGCCAGTAGTAGGACTACCCGGGGGGGGAACATTCAGTACTTC.

At least ten counts were recorded for this clone. The V call is TRBV2, the J call TRBJ1-1; a weak D match, TRBD1 (6 bases). CDR3 length: 14 amino acids. V was shortened by 7 bases and J by 5 bases, with 17 bases between the two germline ends. Germline CDR1 SNHLY, CDR2 FYNNEI. CDR3 coding DNA: TGTGCCAGCAAGGGCGTATATAGGGGGACTGAAGCTTTCTTT. This encodes CASKGVYRGTEAFF. The whole variable domain, filled in from reference TRBV2 and TRBJ1-1, reads EPEVTQTPSHQVTQMGQEVILRCVPISNHLYFYWYRQILGQKVEFLVSFYNNEISEKSEIFDDQFSVERPDGSNFTLKIRSTKLEDSAMYFCASKGVYRGTEAFFGQGTRLTVV.

This clone was seen ten or more times. The chain joins TRBV21-1 to TRBJ1-4. TRBV21-1 is a pseudogene locus. The CDR3 length is 12 residues. The DNA of the CDR3 is TGTGCCAGCAGCAAAGGCGGGGTTAAACTGTTTTTT. Its translation is CASSKGGVKLFF.

There are many counts of this clone. The CDR3 DNA sequence: TGTGCCAGCTATTCTTCTTTGAACACTGAAGCTTTCTTT. This translates into CASYSSLNTEAFF. V usage is TRBV11-2 and J usage is TRBJ1-1; D remains unclear. Germline V gives CDR1 SGHAT, CDR2 FQNNGV. Trimming removed 8 bases at V and 0 bases at J, with 10 bases between. This CDR3 has 13 amino acids.

This clone was detected ten times or more. The chain is built from TRBV27 and TRBJ2-7; 7 bases fit TRBD1. The CDR3 has 16 residues. CDR1 and CDR2 (germline): MNHEY, SMNVEV (reference sequence). Trimming cost V 1 base and J 2 bases; bases outside gene matches: 8. CDR3 nucleotide sequence: TGTGCCAGCAGTTTATATGGGACAGCGAAAACCTACGAGCAGTACTTC. Its translation is CASSLYGTAKTYEQYF.

This clone was detected a few times. The rearrangement uses TRBV27 and TRBJ1-6; D gene unclear. CDR3 size: 14 residues. Germline loops: CDR1 MNHEY, CDR2 SMNVEV (reference sequence). Trimming took 5 bases from V and 4 from J, leaving 9 bases between them. The chain's CDR3 is CASSNGGYNSPLHF. DNA for the CDR3: TGTGCCAGCAGTAACGGCGGGTATAATTCACCCCTCCACTTT.

This clone came up many times. This chain connects TRBV7-8 to TRBJ2-7; TRBD2 matches 11 bases. The germline V gene has CDR1 SGHVS and CDR2 FQNEAQ. This CDR3 is built from 15 residues. V lost 3 bases and J lost 3; bases outside the gene matches: 4. The DNA for the CDR3 is TGTGCCAGCAGCTTCTTACTAGCGGGAGACTACGAGCAGTACTTC. Its protein product is CASSFLLAGDYEQYF.

This clone occurred many times. This chain links TRBV6-6 with TRBJ2-3; D is perhaps TRBD1 (5 bases). This CDR3 spans 13 amino acids. Germline V CDR1 and CDR2: MNHNY, SVGAGI (reference sequence). Trimming left V 10 bases short and J 0 bases short, with 11 bases between. In DNA form, the CDR3 reads TGTGCCACAAGACAGCCCAGCACAGATACGCAGTATTTT. Its protein is CATRQPSTDTQYF.

In its sample, this clone was seen many times. The chain joins TRBV5-4 to TRBJ2-7; a weak D match, TRBD1 (6 bases). CDR1 SGHNT and CDR2 YYREEE come from the germline V gene (reference sequence). V lost 4 bases and J lost 7, with 15 bases in between. The CDR3 contains 13 residues. The CDR3 DNA is TGTGCCAGCAGCGTGGCTGGGGGCCAGGAGCAGTACTTC. It translates to CASSVAGGQEQYF.

This clone was detected many times. CDR3 sequence (DNA): TGTGCCAGTAGTATTGGGACAGGGGGGGACTATGGCTACACCTTC. Its translation is CASSIGTGGDYGYTF. The chain employs TRBV19 and TRBJ1-2, with 11 nucleotides matching TRBD1. With 3 bases clipped from V and 3 bases from J, the junction kept 3 bases outside the gene matches. The CDR3 length is 15 residues. Germline values: CDR1 LNHDA, CDR2 SQIVND (reference sequence).

At least ten counts were recorded for this clone. The chain is built from TRBV7-8 and TRBJ1-5; D uncertain. CDR3 size: 13 residues. The germline V and J ends were trimmed by 8 bases and 4 bases, with 12 bases remaining between them. CDR1 SGHVS and CDR2 FQNEAQ come from the germline V gene. The CDR3 sequence: CASVLAGNQPQHF. The CDR3 DNA sequence: TGTGCCAGCGTGCTGGCGGGAAATCAGCCCCAGCATTTT.

This clone was detected many times. The gene calls are TRBV10-3 and TRBJ2-5; 10 bases are a match to TRBD1. The CDR3 sequence is 16 residues long. Unmatched junction bases numbered 7, after V lost 6 bases and J lost 0 bases. From germline, CDR1 is ENHRY and CDR2 SYGVKD. CDR3 sequence reads: CAIRERTGGDQETQYF. The DNA for the CDR3 is TGTGCCATCAGGGAGAGGACAGGGGGAGACCAAGAGACCCAGTACTTC.

The table lists this clone with many counts. The V and J genes are TRBV27 and TRBJ2-3, with TRBD2 matching over 11 bases. Trimming took 5 bases from V and 4 from J; bases not matched to a gene: 8. Germline V CDR1 and CDR2: MNHEY, SMNVEV (reference sequence). The CDR3 consists of 16 residues. CDR3 sequence (DNA): TGTGCCAGCAGTGTCCTTAGCGGGAGGGCCCCAGATACGCAGTATTTT. Encoded protein: CASSVLSGRAPDTQYF.

The sample holds many counts of this clone. The rearrangement joins TRBV6-1 to TRBJ1-4; possible D gene TRBD1, 6 bases. Per the germline V gene, CDR1 is MNHNS and CDR2 is SASEGT. Trimming left V 2 bases short and J 8 bases short, with 18 bases between. The CDR3 runs 16 residues. This chain's CDR3 is CASSERGGTSTEKLFF. Written as DNA, the CDR3 is TGTGCCAGCAGTGAACGGGGAGGGACAAGCACGGAAAAACTGTTTTTT.

This clone occurred many times. This chain joins TRBV30 and TRBJ1-1, with D unresolved. Looked up from germline, CDR1 is GTSNPN and CDR2 is SVGIG (reference sequence). V was shortened by 0 bases and J by 9 bases, with 5 bases between the two germline ends. The CDR3 totals 10 residues. CDR3 in amino acids: CAWSVSKAFF. DNA of the CDR3: TGTGCCTGGAGTGTATCTAAAGCTTTCTTT. The full variable domain, with the rest looked up from reference TRBV30 and TRBJ1-1, is SQTIHQWPATLVQPVGSPLSLECTVEGTSNPNLYWYRQAAGRGLQLLFYSVGIGQISSEVPQNLSASRPQDRQFILSSKKLLLSDSGFYLCAWSVSKAFFGQGTRLTVV.

This clone came up many times. This chain joins TRBV7-9 and TRBJ2-5, with 8 bases aligning to TRBD2. Losses at the gene ends were 5 bases for V and 5 bases for J; bases not matched to a gene: 13. The germline CDR1 and CDR2 sequences are SEHNR and FQNEAQ (reference sequence). This CDR3 has 16 residues. CDR3 amino acids: CASSPPWAGGRETQYF. DNA of the CDR3: TGTGCCAGCAGCCCCCCGTGGGCGGGGGGCAGGGAGACCCAGTACTTC.

This clone was seen ten or more times. The chain combines TRBV7-9 with TRBJ2-7; 8 positions match TRBD1. The junction had 10 bases not matched to a gene; V was cut back by 5 bases and J by 7 bases. Germline V gene sequence: CDR1 SEHNR, CDR2 FQNEAQ (reference sequence). This CDR3 is 14 amino acids long. The chain's CDR3 is CASSRQGLSGEQYF. CDR3 DNA: TGTGCCAGCAGCCGACAGGGGCTGTCGGGGGAGCAGTACTTC.

This clone appeared many times. The genes are TRBV5-5 and TRBJ1-1; D perhaps matches TRBD1 (6 bases). Trimming took 2 bases from V and 7 from J, leaving 15 bases between them. This CDR3 comprises 14 residues. CDR1 and CDR2 (germline): SGHKS, YYEKEE (reference sequence). CDR3 loop: CASSFPQGLGEAFF. The CDR3 DNA follows: TGTGCCAGCAGCTTCCCACAGGGTCTTGGTGAAGCTTTCTTT.

This clone has at least ten counts. This chain connects TRBV19 to TRBJ2-3; D gene uncertain. Per germline, CDR1 LNHDA and CDR2 SQIVND (reference sequence). V shed 8 bases and J shed 4 bases, with 10 bases lying between them. The CDR3 is 12 residues long. The CDR3 loop reads CASHTASDTQYF. The CDR3 nucleotides are TGTGCCAGTCATACAGCATCAGATACGCAGTATTTT.

This clone was recorded many times. The V gene is TRBV9, the J gene TRBJ1-1; 7 bases agree with TRBD1. Germline V gives CDR1 SGDLS, CDR2 YYNGEE. V shed 6 bases and J 6 bases; nucleotides not matched to a gene: 14. The CDR3 totals 15 residues. The CDR3 loop reads CASKGLTGEGAEAFF. In DNA, the CDR3 is TGTGCCAGCAAGGGGTTAACAGGGGAAGGGGCTGAAGCTTTCTTT.

This clone was recorded at least ten times. CDR3 loop: CSATGGAYEQYF. For the CDR3, the DNA is TGCAGCGCAACAGGGGGCGCGTACGAGCAGTACTTC. The V call is TRBV29-1, the J call TRBJ2-7; 9 bases are shared with TRBD1. Germline V gives CDR1 SQVTM, CDR2 ANQGSEA. Losses at the gene ends were 7 bases for V and 4 bases for J; bases not matched to a gene: 5. CDR3 size: 12 residues.

On this clone itself: A read error may account for a junction end that differs from germline. Other DNA sequences in the same sample also yield this CDR3. The gene calls are TRBV7-9 and TRBJ2-3; possibly TRBD2 for D (5 bases). This CDR3 comprises 15 residues. CDR1 is SEHNR, CDR2 FQNEAQ, per germline (reference sequence). CDR3 loop: CASSFLAQDTDTQYF. DNA for the CDR3: TGTGCTAGCAGCTTTCTAGCCCAGGACACAGATACGCAGTATTTT.

This clone was seen many times. The chain couples TRBV19 to TRBJ2-5; 14 bases match TRBD2. CDR1 and CDR2 (germline): LNHDA, SQIVND (reference sequence). Trimming removed 6 bases from V and 5 bases from J; junction bases left unmatched: 11. The CDR3 has 17 amino acids. The CDR3 reads CASSYGTSGRIGETQYF. The CDR3 region has the DNA TGTGCCAGTAGCTACGGGACTAGCGGGAGAATTGGGGAGACCCAGTACTTC.

This clone was recorded at least ten times. The chain is built from TRBV4-2 and TRBJ1-2; 9 positions match TRBD1. The trim removed 4 bases at V and 8 bases at J, leaving 17 bases unmatched. This CDR3 has 17 amino acids. Germline CDR1 and CDR2: LGHNA and YNFKEQ. The DNA for the CDR3 is TGTGCCAGCAGCCCCGCGCGGGACAGGGAACGAGTTCGGGGCTACACCTTC. Translated, it gives CASSPARDRERVRGYTF.

The sample holds many counts of this clone. V and J are TRBV6-1 and TRBJ2-5; the D gene is possibly TRBD1 (7 bases). The CDR3 spans 15 residues. CDR1 MNHNS and CDR2 SASEGT come from the germline V gene. V lost 0 bases, J lost 1 base, and 9 bases lay in between. The CDR3 DNA sequence: TGTGCCAGCAGTGAAGCGCAGGGGGGCCAAGAGACCCAGTACTTC. Protein product: CASSEAQGGQETQYF.

There are many counts of this clone. This chain joins TRBV4-3 and TRBJ2-2; D is possibly TRBD2 (5 bases). Trimming stripped 0 bases from V and 8 bases from J, with 13 bases between. The CDR3 consists of 15 residues. Germline assignment: CDR1 LGHNA and CDR2 YSLEER. CDR3 in DNA: TGCGCCAGCAGCCAAGATGAAGGCGGGTATGGGGAGCTGTTTTTT. It is translated as CASSQDEGGYGELFF.